Listed here are 29 T cell receptor beta chains from one sample, sequenced in a study of cytomegalovirus exposure and HLA in healthy donors. PCR employed 60 Vbeta and 13 Jbeta primers. Assay: immunoSEQ multiplex PCR; the TCRdb copy retains only in-frame clones and omits some. The sample yields about 160,000 clones, of which the top ten take up roughly 2%. Sequenced: PBMCs. These receptors all stem from a man aged 25-45 years in good health and CMV-seronegative.

The chain uses TRBV29-1 and TRBJ2-7, with 7 bases fitting TRBD1. The junction had 2 bases not matched to a gene; V was cut back by 4 bases and J by 2 bases. The germline V gene has CDR1 SQVTM and CDR2 ANQGSEA. The CDR3 covers 12 residues. CDR3 residues: CSVGDSTYEQYF. The CDR3 DNA reads as TGCAGCGTTGGGGACAGCACCTACGAGCAGTACTTC.

This rearrangement joins TRBV6-1 to TRBJ2-7; 10 bases match TRBD1. This CDR3 is built from 15 residues. Per germline, CDR1 MNHNS and CDR2 SASEGT. The J segment lost 2 bases and the V segment lost 11 bases, leaving 12 bases of the junction unmatched. The CDR3 is CAGVKGDRGTYEQYF. CDR3 coding DNA: TGTGCCGGCGTAAAGGGGGACAGGGGAACCTACGAGCAGTACTTC.

The CDR3: CAWRDYTTGDYGYTF. The CDR3 region has the DNA TGTGCCTGGAGGGACTATACAACGGGAGACTATGGCTACACCTTC. The chain links TRBV30 to TRBJ1-2; D not resolved. Germline CDR1 and CDR2: GTSNPN and SVGIG (reference sequence). V gave up 3 bases and J gave up 3 bases, with 17 bases separating them. This CDR3 is 15 amino acids long.

V usage is TRBV9 and J usage is TRBJ2-1, with TRBD2 identical over 8 bases. Trimming cost V 0 bases and J 7 bases; bases outside gene matches: 0. The V gene's germline CDR1 is SGDLS and CDR2 YYNGEE. The CDR3 is made up of 13 amino acids. Here the CDR3 reads CASSVGGRNEQFF. CDR3 in DNA: TGTGCCAGCAGCGTAGGCGGGAGGAATGAGCAGTTCTTC. The full variable domain, completed using reference TRBV9 and TRBJ2-1, is DSGVTQTPKHLITATGQRVTLRCSPRSGDLSVYWYQQSLDQGLQFLIQYYNGEERAKGNILERFSAQQFPDLHSELNLSSLELGDSALYFCASSVGGRNEQFFGPGTRLTVL.

The chain recombines TRBV30 with TRBJ1-3, with 8 bases matching TRBD1. With 1 base clipped from V and 4 bases from J, the junction kept 3 bases outside the gene matches. There are 14 residues in the CDR3. CDR1 is GTSNPN and CDR2 is SVGIG in the germline V gene (reference sequence). The CDR3, as DNA: TGTGCCTGGAGTGGCGGACAGGGCGGAAACACCATATATTTT. This gives the protein CAWSGGQGGNTIYF.

J is TRBJ1-2 and V is TRBV5-1, with 8 bases aligning to TRBD1. This CDR3 region has 13 residues. V lost 5 bases, J lost 7 bases, and 7 bases stayed unmatched. Germline CDR1 is SGHRS and CDR2 is YFSETQ. The CDR3 nucleotides are TGCGCCAGCAGGGCAGGGGGCGCGTCTGGCTACACCTTC. Translated: CASRAGGASGYTF.

This sequence joins TRBV5-4 and TRBJ2-2; 7 bases match TRBD2. J lost 0 bases, V lost 4 bases, and 6 bases had no gene match. The CDR3 runs to 16 residues. The germline V gene encodes CDR1 SGHNT and CDR2 YYREEE (reference sequence). The CDR3 loop is CASSPGGNANTGELFF. CDR3 DNA: TGTGCCAGCAGCCCCGGGGGGAACGCGAACACCGGGGAGCTGTTTTTT. Looking up the rest from reference TRBV5-4 and TRBJ2-2 gives the full variable domain: ETGVTQSPTHLIKTRGQQVTLRCSSQSGHNTVSWYQQALGQGPQFIFQYYREEENGRGNFPPRFSGLQFPNYSSELNVNALELDDSALYLCASSPGGNANTGELFFGEGSRLTVL.

The chain carries TRBV27 and TRBJ2-7; TRBD1 matches at 8 bases. V was clipped by 8 bases and J by 0 bases; unmatched bases: 9. The CDR3 totals 15 residues. CDR1 and CDR2 (germline): MNHEY, SMNVEV (reference sequence). DNA for the CDR3: TGTGCCAGCCAACCAAACAGGGGGTTCTCCTACGAGCAGTACTTC. Its protein is CASQPNRGFSYEQYF.

The genes are TRBV5-1 and TRBJ1-4; 9 nucleotides match TRBD1. Germline assignment: CDR1 SGHRS and CDR2 YFSETQ. This CDR3 contains 15 residues. V was pared by 4 bases and J by 0 bases, with 1 base of the junction left unmatched. DNA of the CDR3: TGCGCCAGCAGCCGGACAGGGGCAACTAATGAAAAACTGTTTTTT. This gives the protein CASSRTGATNEKLFF.

The chain combines TRBV5-1 with TRBJ2-7; D may be TRBD2 (6 bases). This CDR3 comprises 15 residues. V shed 6 bases and J shed 2 bases, with 18 bases lying between them. Germline V gives CDR1 SGHRS, CDR2 YFSETQ. CDR3: CASTPDGGLAYEQYF. CDR3 nucleotide sequence: TGCGCCAGCACACCTGACGGAGGGCTTGCCTACGAGCAGTACTTC.

The chain uses TRBV4-2 and TRBJ2-1; D gene unclear. Trimming shortened V by 0 bases and J by 7 bases, and 13 bases separated the two germline ends. Germline V gene sequence: CDR1 LGHNA, CDR2 YNFKEQ. This CDR3 region has 15 residues. The CDR3 is CASSQEGSVRNEQFF. For the CDR3, the DNA is TGTGCCAGCAGCCAAGAAGGAAGCGTCCGGAATGAGCAGTTCTTC.

The chain carries TRBV5-1 and TRBJ2-3; maybe TRBD1 (5 bases). CDR1 and CDR2 from the germline V gene are SGHRS and YFSETQ. Trimming left V 4 bases short and J 0 bases short, with 6 bases between. The CDR3 loop spans 13 amino acids. The CDR3 is CASSPGSTDTQYF. CDR3 bases: TGCGCCAGCAGCCCAGGGAGCACAGATACGCAGTATTTT.

The J gene is TRBJ2-2, the V gene TRBV18; tentatively, D is TRBD2 (6 bases). Germline values: CDR1 KGHSH, CDR2 LQKENI. V shed 4 bases and J shed 3 bases, with 21 bases lying between them. This CDR3 spans 18 amino acids. The CDR3 DNA follows: TGTGCCAGCTCACTACGGGGGATGCGAGGAGTTGACACCGGGGAGCTGTTTTTT. It codes for CASSLRGMRGVDTGELFF.

The chain employs TRBV5-1 and TRBJ1-1, with D perhaps TRBD1 (5 bases). Trimming cost V 5 bases and J 3 bases, with 8 bases left between them. The V gene's germline CDR1 is SGHRS and CDR2 YFSETQ. This CDR3 spans 12 amino acids. CDR3 amino acids: CASRWGDTEAFF. As DNA, the CDR3 is TGCGCCAGCAGGTGGGGGGACACTGAAGCTTTCTTT.

This chain links TRBV19 with TRBJ2-1, with 12 bases aligning to TRBD2. Per germline, CDR1 LNHDA and CDR2 SQIVND (reference sequence). The CDR3 consists of 15 residues. Germline trimming cut 7 bases from V and 0 bases from J; bases unmatched to any gene: 1. CDR3 DNA: TGTGCCAGTAAGACTAGCGGGAGCTCCTACAATGAGCAGTTCTTC. It encodes CASKTSGSSYNEQFF.

The chain recombines TRBV7-9 with TRBJ2-1, with unresolved D. The V gene's germline CDR1 is SEHNR and CDR2 FQNEAQ (reference sequence). Trimming left V 5 bases short and J 3 bases short, with 11 bases between. The CDR3 runs 14 residues. This chain's CDR3 is CASSPTPRYNEQFF. CDR3 bases: TGTGCCAGCAGCCCGACACCCCGCTACAATGAGCAGTTCTTC.

The V and J genes are TRBV6-4 and TRBJ2-5; 8 nucleotides match TRBD1. J was trimmed by 2 bases and V by 4 bases; bases with no gene match: 12. CDR1 is MRHNA and CDR2 is SNTAGT in the germline V gene. The CDR3 covers 17 residues. CDR3 in DNA: TGTGCCAGCAGTGGGGGGGACAGGCCCATCTTACAAGAGACCCAGTACTTC. Translation: CASSGGDRPILQETQYF.

The rearrangement joins TRBV28 to TRBJ2-1; the match to TRBD1 covers 7 bases. This CDR3 is built from 15 residues. J lost 4 bases, V lost 7 bases, and 10 bases had no gene match. Germline CDR1 and CDR2: MDHEN and SYDVKM. In DNA, the CDR3 is TGTGCCAGCAACAGGGGCAGGGGTGTTTACAATGAGCAGTTCTTC. Its translation is CASNRGRGVYNEQFF.

J is TRBJ2-7 and V is TRBV12-5, with D perhaps matching TRBD2 (7 bases). The germline V and J ends were trimmed by 2 bases and 5 bases, with 16 bases remaining between them. The CDR3 has 15 amino acids. From germline, CDR1 is LGHNT and CDR2 FRNRAP. The CDR3 spells CASGLTRGLADEQYF. CDR3 sequence (DNA): TGTGCTAGTGGTTTGACCCGGGGGCTAGCGGACGAGCAGTACTTC.

The chain couples TRBV7-9 to TRBJ2-7, with 9 bases lining up with TRBD1. Germline CDR1 is SEHNR and CDR2 is FQNEAQ (reference sequence). The CDR3 consists of 13 residues. Trimming took 3 bases from V and 5 from J; bases not matched to a gene: 2. The CDR3 DNA is TGTGCCAGCAGCTTGGGACAGGGAGACGAGCAGTACTTC. It specifies CASSLGQGDEQYF. The full variable domain, in which reference TRBV7-9 and TRBJ2-7 provide the parts outside the CDR3, is DTGVSQNPRHKITKRGQNVTFRCDPISEHNRLYWYRQTLGQGPEFLTYFQNEAQLEKSRLLSDRFSAERPKGSFSTLEIQRTEQGDSAMYLCASSLGQGDEQYFGPGTRLTVT.

The chain uses TRBV5-1 and TRBJ2-7, with D possibly matching TRBD2 (6 bases). Between the trimmed V and J ends, which lost 3 bases and 2 bases, there was a span of 12 bases. Germline values: CDR1 SGHRS, CDR2 YFSETQ. This CDR3 comprises 14 residues. CDR3 protein: CASSWGDGAYEQYF. In DNA, the CDR3 is TGCGCCAGCAGCTGGGGGGACGGAGCCTACGAGCAGTACTTC.

The J gene is TRBJ1-6, the V gene TRBV5-1, with 9 bases that match TRBD1. Germline V gives CDR1 SGHRS, CDR2 YFSETQ. The CDR3 runs 17 residues. Trimming cost V 3 bases and J 10 bases; bases outside gene matches: 14. CDR3 loop: CASSWRDRASGRSPLHF. In nucleotides, the CDR3 is TGCGCCAGCAGCTGGAGGGACAGGGCTTCGGGGAGATCACCCCTCCACTTT. Full variable domain (rest looked up from reference TRBV5-1 and TRBJ1-6): KAGVTQTPRYLIKTRGQQVTLSCSPISGHRSVSWYQQTPGQGLQFLFEYFSETQRNKGNFPGRFSGRQFSNSRSEMNVSTLELGDSALYLCASSWRDRASGRSPLHFGNGTRLTVT.

The chain uses TRBV27 and TRBJ2-1; the match to TRBD2 covers 10 bases. Germline CDR1 is MNHEY and CDR2 is SMNVEV (reference sequence). Trimming removed 4 bases from V and 0 bases from J; junction bases left unmatched: 9. CDR3 length: 18 residues. CDR3 nucleotides: TGTGCCAGCAGTTCCGTGACTAGCGGGTTTAGCTCCTACAATGAGCAGTTCTTC. It translates to CASSSVTSGFSSYNEQFF.

The chain uses TRBV9 and TRBJ2-5, with TRBD2 as a possible D gene (6 bases). This CDR3 comprises 15 residues. V was pared by 3 bases and J by 5 bases, with 17 bases between. Germline V lookup: CDR1 SGDLS, CDR2 YYNGEE. As DNA, the CDR3 is TGTGCCAGCAGCGGGAGTCTAGGCGCGGGGGAGACCCAGTACTTC. Amino acids: CASSGSLGAGETQYF. The full variable domain, in which reference TRBV9 and TRBJ2-5 provide the parts outside the CDR3, is DSGVTQTPKHLITATGQRVTLRCSPRSGDLSVYWYQQSLDQGLQFLIQYYNGEERAKGNILERFSAQQFPDLHSELNLSSLELGDSALYFCASSGSLGAGETQYFGPGTRLLVL.

This chain connects TRBV15 to TRBJ1-1, with 7 bases matching TRBD1. The germline gives CDR1 LNHNV, CDR2 YYDKDF (reference sequence). This CDR3 region has 14 residues. Trimming at V came to 11 bases and at J to 1 base, leaving 10 bases not matched to a gene. CDR3 loop: CAAAPGDRNTEAFF. CDR3 DNA sequence: TGTGCCGCCGCTCCCGGGGACAGGAACACTGAAGCTTTCTTT. The variable domain in full, with the rest retrieved from reference TRBV15 and TRBJ1-1, is DAMVIQNPRYQVTQFGKPVTLSCSQTLNHNVMYWYQQKSSQAPKLLFHYYDKDFNNEADTPDNFQSRRPNTSFCFLDIRSPGLGDTAMYLCAAAPGDRNTEAFFGQGTRLTVV.

V is TRBV11-3 and J is TRBJ2-3, with 9 bases that match TRBD2. This CDR3 comprises 14 residues. The V gene's germline CDR1 is SGHNT and CDR2 YENEEA. Trimming took 5 bases from V and 4 from J; bases not matched to a gene: 4. This CDR3 is CASSRGLAADTQYF. The CDR3 DNA reads TGTGCCAGCAGCCGGGGACTAGCTGCAGATACGCAGTATTTT.

The J gene is TRBJ1-1, the V gene TRBV28, with TRBD1 identical over 8 bases. Germline assignment: CDR1 MDHEN and CDR2 SYDVKM. J was trimmed by 12 bases and V by 2 bases; bases with no gene match: 5. This CDR3 spans 12 amino acids. The CDR3 here is CASSLQGAWTFF. CDR3 DNA sequence: TGTGCCAGCAGTTTACAGGGGGCCTGGACTTTCTTT.

V gene TRBV11-3 combines with J gene TRBJ1-1; the match to TRBD1 covers 8 bases. This CDR3 has 15 amino acids. The J segment lost 4 bases and the V segment lost 5 bases, leaving 9 bases of the junction unmatched. The germline CDR1 and CDR2 sequences are SGHNT and YENEEA. CDR3 in amino acids: CASSPGQGAGTEAFF. Written as DNA, the CDR3 is TGTGCCAGCAGCCCAGGACAGGGAGCTGGCACTGAAGCTTTCTTT.

The chain links TRBV10-2 to TRBJ1-5; TRBD1 aligns across 7 bases. The CDR3 is 15 residues long. Trimming took 3 bases from V and 4 from J; bases not matched to a gene: 6. Germline V lookup: CDR1 WSHSY, CDR2 SAAADI. The CDR3 spells CASSDGGRGNQPQHF. CDR3 nucleotides: TGCGCCAGCAGTGACGGGGGCAGGGGGAATCAGCCCCAGCATTTT.